This entry is about one T cell receptor (beta chain). The data were produced by immunoSEQ multiplex PCR, yet TCRdb's version contains in-frame clones alone and is incomplete. The sample has more than 65,000 clones, roughly four fifths seen once; the top ten hold around 27%. The data were taken from a study of blood T cell repertoires in COVID-19. V lost 0 bases and J 2 bases, leaving 6 bases between the germline ends. Germline values: CDR1 SGHNT, CDR2 YYREEE (reference sequence). The CDR3 extends over 15 amino acids. The chain combines TRBV5-4 with TRBJ2-6; D possibly corresponds to TRBD2 (5 bases). Sequencing input: peripheral blood. The receptor comes from a woman older than 75 with active or convalescent COVID-19. This CDR3 reads CASSLAGTGANVLTF. CDR3 in DNA: TGTGCCAGCAGCTTGGCGGGAACTGGGGCCAACGTCCTGACTTTC.